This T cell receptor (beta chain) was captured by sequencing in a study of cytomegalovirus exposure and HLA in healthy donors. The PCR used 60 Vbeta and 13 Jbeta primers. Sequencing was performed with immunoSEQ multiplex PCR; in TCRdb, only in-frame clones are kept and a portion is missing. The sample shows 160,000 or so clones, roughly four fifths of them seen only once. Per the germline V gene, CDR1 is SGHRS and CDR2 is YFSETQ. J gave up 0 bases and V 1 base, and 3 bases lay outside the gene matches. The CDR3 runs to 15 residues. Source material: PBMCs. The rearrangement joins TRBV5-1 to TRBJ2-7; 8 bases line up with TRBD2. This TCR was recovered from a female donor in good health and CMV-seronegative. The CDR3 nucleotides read TGCGCCAGCAGCTTGAGGCGGGAGGCCTCCTACGAGCAGTACTTC. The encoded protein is CASSLRREASYEQYF.